This T cell receptor beta chain was profiled in a study of shared clonotypes between healthy human individuals. Turning to the study itself: Each donor contributed plates that comprised three CD4 naive, three CD4 memory, two CD8 naive and one CD8 memory.

Study-wide results and limits: Memory subsets generally showed lower estimated richness than naive subsets. Several donors shared approximately 5% of their naive CD4 clonotypes.

Naive-designated CD8 cells lacked CD45RO, were positively enriched for CCR7, and omitted terminally differentiated effector memory CD45RA+ cells. V was clipped by 8 bases and J by 0 bases, with 14 bases between them. Germline CDR1 reads LNHNV; CDR2 reads YYDKDF (reference sequence). This CDR3 is 14 amino acids long. Repertoires were generated with immunoSEQ multiplex PCR, while TCRdb's copy carries only in-frame clones and drops some. The data show about 2.1 million clones, about 94% seen once. About this clone itself: What it binds is not known.

The source of this sequence is a man younger than 35 in good health. Some clones in this sample may be carry-over from other donors' samples. The specimen sequenced was naive CD8+ T cells from PBMCs. The chain uses TRBV15 and TRBJ2-7; a possible D gene is TRBD2 (5 bases). The CDR3 is CATSNWESSYEQYF. The DNA for the CDR3 is TGTGCCACCTCCAACTGGGAGAGCTCCTACGAGCAGTACTTC.